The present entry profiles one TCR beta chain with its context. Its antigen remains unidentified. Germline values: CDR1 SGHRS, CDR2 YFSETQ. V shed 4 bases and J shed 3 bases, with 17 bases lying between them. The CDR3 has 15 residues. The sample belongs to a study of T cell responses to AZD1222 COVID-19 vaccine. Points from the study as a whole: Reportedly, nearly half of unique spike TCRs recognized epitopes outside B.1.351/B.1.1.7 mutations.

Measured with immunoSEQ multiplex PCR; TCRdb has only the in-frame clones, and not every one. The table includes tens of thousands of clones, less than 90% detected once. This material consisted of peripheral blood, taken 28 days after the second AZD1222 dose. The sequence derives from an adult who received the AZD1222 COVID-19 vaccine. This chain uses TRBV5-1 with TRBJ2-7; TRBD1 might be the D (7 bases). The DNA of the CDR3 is TGCGCCAGCAGCCGTGGCGGGACAGAGATCTACGAGCAGTACTTC. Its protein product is CASSRGGTEIYEQYF.